This record covers a single T cell receptor (beta chain). The sample belongs to a study of blood T cell repertoires in COVID-19. Study overall: Whether acute or convalescent, the COVID-19 samples came from the United States, Italy and Spain. T cells, B-cell-depleted T cells, or PBMCs provided the cDNA or gDNA that served as material.

Original processing methods: Estimation of nucleated cell counts was performed using reference gene primer amplification. Clones were read by immunoSEQ multiplex PCR, and TCRdb kept only the in-frame ones, dropping some. V, J and clone size were drawn from that table, and D and trimming were deduced from the DNA. The table lists roughly 130,000 clones, more than 80% of them singletons, with about 4.5% in the top ten. The ends were cut back, 1 base at V and 2 bases at J, with 9 bases in the middle. This CDR3 spans 15 amino acids. Germline V gene sequence: CDR1 LGHDT, CDR2 YNNKEL (reference sequence). This sequence originates from a man in his forties with acute or convalescent COVID-19. The material sequenced was peripheral blood. This chain uses TRBV3-1 (or the pseudogene TRBV3-2) with TRBJ1-3; possibly TRBD1 for D (5 bases). CDR3 region: CASSQGGVTGNTIYF. The CDR3 nucleotides are TGTGCCAGCAGCCAAGGGGGGGTAACTGGAAACACCATATATTTT.